These T cell receptor beta chains were read from a single sample in a study of cytomegalovirus exposure and HLA in healthy donors. Generated by immunoSEQ multiplex PCR, the TCRdb table keeps only in-frame clones and is missing some. The sample has 150,000 to 200,000 clones; over 60% are singletons. Sequences were obtained from PBMCs. The receptors were sampled from a middle-aged woman in good health and CMV-seronegative. Both conserved end residues are part of each CDR3. Each record gives: J gene, V gene, D gene, clone size, CDR3 protein, CDR3 DNA. D genes are given only for firm matches. Some rows have no size entry. The others give once, few or many, or a class for an expanded clone.

J: TRBJ2-2
V: TRBV7-2
D: TRBD2
size: -
CDR3: CASSLGLAGITGELFF
DNA: TGTGCCAGCAGCCTCGGACTAGCGGGGATCACCGGGGAGCTGTTTTTT

J: TRBJ1-1
V: TRBV14
D: -
size: -
CDR3: CASSQDLGTEAFF
DNA: TGTGCCAGCAGCCAAGATCTAGGCACTGAAGCTTTCTTT

J: TRBJ2-4
V: TRBV11-3
D: TRBD2
size: -
CDR3: CASSLPVAGGQLAKNIQYF
DNA: TGTGCCAGCAGCTTACCCGTAGCGGGAGGCCAACTAGCCAAAAACATTCAGTACTTC

J: TRBJ1-5
V: TRBV18
D: TRBD1
size: -
CDR3: CASSIDRGPGEPQHF
DNA: TGTGCCAGCTCAATTGACAGGGGGCCTGGAGAGCCCCAGCATTTT

J: TRBJ2-1
V: TRBV29-1
D: -
size: -
CDR3: CSVRRSGAPGDEQFF
DNA: TGCAGCGTTAGAAGGAGTGGAGCCCCCGGGGATGAGCAGTTCTTC

J: TRBJ1-3
V: TRBV5-1
D: -
size: -
CDR3: CASAWAYGNTIYF
DNA: TGCGCCAGCGCCTGGGCTTACGGAAACACCATATATTTT

J: TRBJ1-1
V: TRBV15
D: -
size: -
CDR3: CATSRDSGGREAFF
DNA: TGTGCCACCAGCAGAGACTCAGGCGGGAGGGAAGCTTTCTTT

J: TRBJ1-1
V: TRBV20-1
D: -
size: -
CDR3: CSADRNTEAFF
DNA: TGCAGCGCCGACAGAAACACTGAAGCTTTCTTT

J: TRBJ1-1
V: TRBV5-1
D: -
size: -
CDR3: CASSLGQMNTEAFF
DNA: TGCGCCAGCAGCCTCGGACAGATGAACACTGAAGCTTTCTTT

J: TRBJ2-6
V: TRBV7-9
D: -
size: -
CDR3: CSSSLGLGAGANVLTF
DNA: TGTTCCAGCAGCTTAGGGCTCGGGGCTGGGGCCAACGTCCTGACTTTC

J: TRBJ1-1
V: TRBV5-1
D: TRBD1
size: -
CDR3: CASGQERTNTEAFF
DNA: TGCGCCAGCGGACAGGAAAGAACAAACACTGAAGCTTTCTTT

J: TRBJ2-3
V: TRBV19
D: -
size: -
CDR3: CASSMFADKDTQYF
DNA: TGTGCCAGTAGTATGTTTGCGGATAAAGATACGCAGTATTTT

J: TRBJ2-3
V: TRBV19
D: TRBD2
size: -
CDR3: CASSIVPSGRIPDTQYF
DNA: TGTGCCAGTAGTATAGTCCCTAGCGGGAGGATCCCAGATACGCAGTATTTT

J: TRBJ2-7
V: TRBV7-2
D: -
size: few
CDR3: CASSSLVYEQYF
DNA: TGTGCCAGCAGCTCCCTTGTCTACGAGCAGTACTTC